Shown below are 18 T cell receptor beta chains from a single sample sequenced in a study of blood T cell repertoires in COVID-19. Libraries were prepared by immunoSEQ multiplex PCR; TCRdb keeps only in-frame clonotypes and omits some of them. In the table there are 180,000 or so clones, approximately 85% of which are singletons. The sample taken for sequencing was peripheral blood. Every receptor here comes from a man between 60 and 75 years old who had recovered from COVID-19.

The chain links TRBV7-2 to TRBJ1-3; possible D gene TRBD1, 6 bases. Germline CDR1 reads SGHTA; CDR2 reads FQGNSA. The V end lost 5 bases, the J end lost 0 bases, and 14 bases lay between the germline ends. The CDR3 totals 16 residues. The DNA of the CDR3 is TGTGCCAGCAGCACTCCCGGGACACGCTCTGGAAACACCATATATTTT. This gives the protein CASSTPGTRSGNTIYF.

The chain joins TRBV5-4 to TRBJ1-1; D is uncertain. The CDR3 totals 12 residues. The V gene's germline CDR1 is SGHNT and CDR2 YYREEE (reference sequence). With 0 bases removed from V and 5 bases from J, the gap between germline ends came to 5 bases. CDR3: CASSLGRTEAFF. CDR3 DNA sequence: TGTGCCAGCAGCTTGGGGCGGACTGAAGCTTTCTTT.

In this sample, this clone turned up a few times. The chain employs TRBV9 and TRBJ1-6, with D possibly being TRBD1 (6 bases). V lost 3 bases and J 0 bases, leaving 7 bases between the germline ends. This CDR3 contains 15 residues. Per germline, CDR1 SGDLS and CDR2 YYNGEE. The CDR3 reads CASSGRGSYNSPLHF. The CDR3 DNA follows: TGTGCCAGCAGCGGCAGGGGCTCCTATAATTCACCCCTCCACTTT.

The CDR3 DNA is TGCAGCGTTGTTGACAGAAACTATGGCTACACCTTC. It yields the protein CSVVDRNYGYTF. The chain recombines TRBV29-1 with TRBJ1-2; TRBD1 might be the D (5 bases). CDR1 SQVTM and CDR2 ANQGSEA come from the germline V gene. The CDR3 contains 12 residues. The V end lost 4 bases, the J end lost 2 bases, and 8 bases lay between the germline ends.

The J gene is TRBJ2-1, the V gene TRBV6-5, with TRBD1 matching 10 bases. The germline V gene encodes CDR1 MNHEY and CDR2 SVGAGI. The CDR3 is 14 residues long. V was pared by 6 bases and J by 9 bases, with 8 bases of the junction left unmatched. CDR3 region: CASRNGQGGSEQFF. The CDR3 DNA is TGTGCCAGCAGAAACGGACAGGGGGGCAGTGAGCAGTTCTTC.

V is TRBV6-6 and J is TRBJ2-3; 8 positions agree with TRBD2. This CDR3 spans 14 amino acids. V shed 2 bases and J 5 bases; nucleotides not matched to a gene: 3. Germline values: CDR1 MNHNY, CDR2 SVGAGI (reference sequence). The CDR3 DNA reads TGTGCCAGCAGTTACGGGCTAGCGGGAGATACGCAGTATTTT. Encoded protein: CASSYGLAGDTQYF.

The V call is TRBV5-1, the J call TRBJ1-1; 7 bases are a match to TRBD1. The CDR3 contains 19 residues. V was pared by 0 bases and J by 4 bases, with 18 bases of the junction left unmatched. Germline V gives CDR1 SGHRS, CDR2 YFSETQ. The CDR3 DNA follows: TGCGCCAGCAGCTTGGTCGCTAAAAACAACAGGGGACTGGGCACTGAAGCTTTCTTT. As protein: CASSLVAKNNRGLGTEAFF.

The rearrangement joins TRBV7-6 to TRBJ2-1; 9 bases map to TRBD2. Per germline, CDR1 SGHVS and CDR2 FNYEAQ. This CDR3 is 16 amino acids long. The V and J ends lost 1 base and 10 bases, in that order; junction bases with no gene match: 11. The CDR3: CASSLGIAGAQAEQFF. In DNA, the CDR3 is TGTGCCAGCAGCTTAGGTATAGCGGGGGCCCAAGCGGAGCAGTTCTTC.

The genes are TRBV7-6 and TRBJ1-1; TRBD1 is a possible D gene (5 bases). V was clipped by 5 bases and J by 2 bases, with 18 bases between them. This CDR3 spans 16 amino acids. Per germline, CDR1 SGHVS and CDR2 FNYEAQ. CDR3 in DNA: TGTGCCAGCAGCCCTTCCGCAGGGAAGCGAAACACTGAAGCTTTCTTT. Amino acids: CASSPSAGKRNTEAFF.

This chain links TRBV7-3 with TRBJ2-4, with 9 positions matching TRBD1. The CDR3 consists of 15 residues. CDR1 and CDR2 (germline): SGHTA, FQGTGA. V shed 5 bases, J shed 3 bases, and the junction held 5 bases outside the gene matches. CDR3 DNA: TGTGCCAGCAGCACAGGGGGCGCGGGCAAAAACATTCAGTACTTC. Residues: CASSTGGAGKNIQYF.

The V gene is TRBV18, the J gene TRBJ1-6; no clear D gene. Germline assignment: CDR1 KGHSH and CDR2 LQKENI. This CDR3 is built from 12 residues. The V and J ends lost 3 bases and 11 bases respectively, with 8 bases between them. CDR3 in amino acids: CASSPGPPPLHF. CDR3 bases: TGTGCCAGCTCACCGGGCCCCCCACCCCTCCACTTT. The whole variable domain, filled in from reference TRBV18 and TRBJ1-6, reads NAGVMQNPRHLVRRRGQEARLRCSPMKGHSHVYWYRQLPEEGLKFMVYLQKENIIDESGMPKERFSAEFPKEGPSILRIQQVVRGDSAAYFCASSPGPPPLHFGNGTRLTVT.

The chain combines TRBV11-2 with TRBJ1-6; 9 positions agree with TRBD1. The germline CDR1 and CDR2 sequences are SGHAT and FQNNGV. There are 17 residues in the CDR3. Germline trimming cut 8 bases from V and 4 bases from J; bases unmatched to any gene: 12. The CDR3 here is CASGNTGGLGYNSPLHF. Written as DNA, the CDR3 is TGTGCCAGCGGAAATACAGGGGGCCTGGGGTATAATTCACCCCTCCACTTT.

The rearrangement uses TRBV6-5 and TRBJ2-7, with D perhaps TRBD1 (5 bases). Trimming pared 2 bases from V and 6 bases from J, leaving 14 bases between. The CDR3 runs 14 residues. Per germline, CDR1 MNHEY and CDR2 SVGAGI. CDR3 residues: CASSYIGAVGEQYF. In DNA form, the CDR3 reads TGTGCCAGCAGTTACATAGGGGCGGTCGGCGAGCAGTACTTC.

The chain carries TRBV3-1 (or the pseudogene TRBV3-2) and TRBJ2-5; 7 bases are a match to TRBD1. V lost 7 bases to trimming and J lost 3 bases; unmatched junction nucleotides: 5. This CDR3 contains 13 residues. The V gene's germline CDR1 is LGHDT and CDR2 YNNKEL (reference sequence). This CDR3 reads CASTLQGKETQYF. The CDR3, as DNA: TGTGCCAGCACCCTACAGGGGAAAGAGACCCAGTACTTC.

The V gene is TRBV5-6, the J gene TRBJ1-5; D not resolved. This CDR3 comprises 15 residues. Germline V gives CDR1 SGHDT, CDR2 YYEEEE. V lost 0 bases to trimming and J lost 4 bases, with 11 bases between them. The CDR3: CASSLAETSNQPQHF. In DNA, the CDR3 is TGTGCCAGCAGCTTGGCCGAAACATCGAATCAGCCCCAGCATTTT.

The chain links TRBV7-2 to TRBJ2-2, with D perhaps TRBD1 (6 bases). V was shortened by 5 bases and J by 2 bases, with 15 bases between the two germline ends. Germline CDR1 is SGHTA and CDR2 is FQGNSA. The CDR3 consists of 16 residues. The CDR3 loop is CASSPMVGANTGELFF. The CDR3 nucleotides are TGTGCCAGCAGCCCGATGGTGGGGGCTAACACCGGGGAGCTGTTTTTT.

This chain joins TRBV6-5 and TRBJ1-2; 9 bases are a match to TRBD1. This CDR3 has 14 amino acids. CDR1 MNHEY and CDR2 SVGAGI come from the germline V gene. J was trimmed by 5 bases and V by 2 bases; bases with no gene match: 3. CDR3 sequence: CASSYGGQGYGYTF. CDR3 coding DNA: TGTGCCAGCAGTTACGGGGGACAGGGATATGGCTACACCTTC.

The J gene is TRBJ2-7, the V gene TRBV11-2, with 8 bases identical to TRBD2. Germline CDR1 SGHAT, CDR2 FQNNGV. J gave up 0 bases and V 0 bases, and 7 bases lay outside the gene matches. This CDR3 spans 17 amino acids. The CDR3 is CASSLDKGGGISYEQYF. The DNA for the CDR3 is TGTGCCAGCAGCTTAGATAAAGGCGGGGGGATCTCCTACGAGCAGTACTTC.